The 9 T cell receptor beta chains given below trace back to one sample, sequenced in a study of blood T cell repertoires in COVID-19. Clones were read by immunoSEQ multiplex PCR, and TCRdb kept only the in-frame ones, dropping some. Among 250,000 to 350,000 clones listed, 89% were seen once. Material for sequencing was peripheral blood. The receptors were sampled from a woman aged 60-75 years with acute or convalescent COVID-19.

This clone appeared a single time. The V and J genes are TRBV19 and TRBJ1-1; TRBD1 aligns across 10 bases. Per the germline V gene, CDR1 is LNHDA and CDR2 is SQIVND (reference sequence). The CDR3 contains 14 residues. V was pared by 5 bases and J by 4 bases, with 4 bases of the junction left unmatched. The CDR3 sequence: CASSPGQGGTEAFF. The CDR3 nucleotides are TGTGCCAGTAGTCCCGGACAGGGGGGCACTGAAGCTTTCTTT.

The chain links TRBV18 to TRBJ2-2; D might be TRBD1 (5 bases). CDR1 KGHSH and CDR2 LQKENI come from the germline V gene. The CDR3 has 15 amino acids. The V and J ends lost 8 bases and 1 base respectively, with 14 bases between them. CDR3 bases: TGTGCCAGCAACCCGGGCAGGGAGAACACCGGGGAGCTGTTTTTT. Residues: CASNPGRENTGELFF.

The genes are TRBV5-6 and TRBJ1-1; D not resolved. The CDR3 has 13 residues. Germline V gene lookup returns CDR1 SGHDT and CDR2 YYEEEE. The V gene lost 4 bases and the J gene lost 2 bases, with 9 bases spanning the gap. Written as DNA, the CDR3 is TGTGCCAGCAGCCCAACGGGTAACACTGAAGCTTTCTTT. Its protein is CASSPTGNTEAFF. Based on the CDR3 plus reference TRBV5-6 and TRBJ1-1, the full variable domain is DAGVTQSPTHLIKTRGQQVTLRCSPKSGHDTVSWYQQALGQGPQFIFQYYEEEERQRGNFPDRFSGHQFPNYSSELNVNALLLGDSALYLCASSPTGNTEAFFGQGTRLTVV.

CDR3 sequence: CASRDRVRAPLHF. In DNA, the CDR3 is TGTGCCAGCAGGGACAGGGTGAGGGCACCCCTCCACTTT. The genes are TRBV12-3 or TRBV12-4 and TRBJ1-6; TRBD1 agrees at 8 bases. Losses at the gene ends were 6 bases for V and 11 bases for J; bases not matched to a gene: 6. The CDR3 spans 13 residues.

The genes are TRBV5-1 and TRBJ2-7; perhaps TRBD1 as D (6 bases). The ends were cut back, 4 bases at V and 3 bases at J, with 8 bases in the middle. This CDR3 is 12 amino acids long. Germline CDR1 and CDR2: SGHRS and YFSETQ. Here the CDR3 reads CASSVQGYEQYF. CDR3 bases: TGCGCCAGCAGCGTACAGGGCTACGAGCAGTACTTC.

The chain couples TRBV27 to TRBJ2-5; weak D call: TRBD1 (6 bases). Trimming cost V 6 bases and J 3 bases, with 11 bases left between them. Germline assignment: CDR1 MNHEY and CDR2 SMNVEV (reference sequence). This CDR3 has 13 residues. Here the CDR3 DNA reads TGTGCCAGCAGCTCTAGGGGGAAAGAGACCCAGTACTTC. This sequence encodes CASSSRGKETQYF.

This chain uses TRBV18 with TRBJ1-5, with D perhaps matching TRBD1 (5 bases). The CDR3 is made up of 15 amino acids. Germline CDR1 reads KGHSH; CDR2 reads LQKENI. Trimming removed 3 bases at V and 4 bases at J, with 13 bases between. The CDR3 DNA follows: TGTGCCAGCTCACCCGAGAGGGGAGGTAATCAGCCCCAGCATTTT. Translating it yields CASSPERGGNQPQHF.

The chain links TRBV5-1 to TRBJ2-1, with D perhaps TRBD1 (5 bases). The CDR3 covers 18 residues. V was shortened by 3 bases and J by 0 bases, with 19 bases between the two germline ends. Germline V gene sequence: CDR1 SGHRS, CDR2 YFSETQ. CDR3 loop: CASSWGIGAASSYNEQFF. The CDR3 region has the DNA TGCGCCAGCAGCTGGGGAATTGGGGCCGCAAGCTCCTACAATGAGCAGTTCTTC.

The V gene is TRBV5-1, the J gene TRBJ2-1; perhaps TRBD2 as D (5 bases). Per the germline V gene, CDR1 is SGHRS and CDR2 is YFSETQ. This CDR3 is 15 amino acids long. With 4 bases removed from V and 9 bases from J, the gap between germline ends came to 20 bases. The CDR3 protein is CASSPLFGKVAEQFF. In DNA form, the CDR3 reads TGCGCCAGCAGCCCTCTATTCGGGAAGGTTGCTGAGCAGTTCTTC.